Each of the 2 T cell receptor beta chains below was sequenced from the same sample in a study of long-term antiretroviral therapy in people with HIV. Version v3.0 of the immunoSEQ assay ran at survey level. Some clones are missing from TCRdb's copy, which holds only in-frame ones; the method was immunoSEQ multiplex PCR. The repertoire holds about 24,000 clones, with 85% to 95% as singletons. The specimen comprised unsorted PBMCs, sampled 4.9 years after starting antiretroviral therapy. The receptor set was obtained from a woman in her forties or fifties with HIV.

This chain links TRBV10-3 with TRBJ2-7; no firm D call. The CDR3 sequence is 13 residues long. Germline V gene sequence: CDR1 ENHRY, CDR2 SYGVKD. V shed 3 bases and J shed 0 bases, with 6 bases lying between them. The CDR3 bases are TGTGCCATCAGTGAACAGAGCTCCTACGAGCAGTACTTC. This sequence encodes CAISEQSSYEQYF.

The chain combines TRBV10-3 with TRBJ2-3, with 7 bases identical to TRBD1. The germline V gene encodes CDR1 ENHRY and CDR2 SYGVKD. The trim removed 2 bases at V and 8 bases at J, leaving 7 bases unmatched. The CDR3 extends over 14 amino acids. The CDR3 DNA sequence: TGTGCCATCAGTGAGGGACAGGCTAGAGGTACGCAGTATTTT. Residues: CAISEGQARGTQYF.